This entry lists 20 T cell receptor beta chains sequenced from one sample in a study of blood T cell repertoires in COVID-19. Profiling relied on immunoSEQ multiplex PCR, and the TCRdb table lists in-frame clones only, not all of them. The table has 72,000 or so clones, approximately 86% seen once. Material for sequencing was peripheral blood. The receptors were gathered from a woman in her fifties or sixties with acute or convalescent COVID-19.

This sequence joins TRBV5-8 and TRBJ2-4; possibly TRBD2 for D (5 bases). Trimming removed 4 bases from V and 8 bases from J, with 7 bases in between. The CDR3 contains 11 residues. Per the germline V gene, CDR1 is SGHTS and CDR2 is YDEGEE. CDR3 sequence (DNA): TGTGCCAGCAGCCGAGCGGACATTCAGTACTTC. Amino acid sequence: CASSRADIQYF.

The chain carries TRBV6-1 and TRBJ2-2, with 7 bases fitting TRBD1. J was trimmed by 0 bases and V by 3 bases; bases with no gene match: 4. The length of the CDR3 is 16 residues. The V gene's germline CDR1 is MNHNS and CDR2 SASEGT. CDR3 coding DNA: TGTGCCAGCAGTGAGAGGGGACAGTCGAACACCGGGGAGCTGTTTTTT. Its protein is CASSERGQSNTGELFF.

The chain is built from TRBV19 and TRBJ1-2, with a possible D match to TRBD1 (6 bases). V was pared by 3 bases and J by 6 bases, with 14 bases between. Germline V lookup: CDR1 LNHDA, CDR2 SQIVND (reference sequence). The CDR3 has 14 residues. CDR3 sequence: CASSMESGVDGYTF. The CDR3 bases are TGTGCCAGTAGTATGGAATCAGGGGTGGATGGCTACACCTTC. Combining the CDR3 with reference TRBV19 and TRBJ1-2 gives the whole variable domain DGGITQSPKYLFRKEGQNVTLSCEQNLNHDAMYWYRQDPGQGLRLIYYSQIVNDFQKGDIAEGYSVSREKKESFPLTVTSAQKNPTAFYLCASSMESGVDGYTFGSGTRLTVV.

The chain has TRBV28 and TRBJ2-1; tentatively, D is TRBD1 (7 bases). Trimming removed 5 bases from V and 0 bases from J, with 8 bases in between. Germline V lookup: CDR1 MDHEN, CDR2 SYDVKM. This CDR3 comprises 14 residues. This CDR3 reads CASSQGGSYNEQFF. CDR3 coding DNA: TGTGCCAGCAGTCAGGGGGGCTCCTACAATGAGCAGTTCTTC.

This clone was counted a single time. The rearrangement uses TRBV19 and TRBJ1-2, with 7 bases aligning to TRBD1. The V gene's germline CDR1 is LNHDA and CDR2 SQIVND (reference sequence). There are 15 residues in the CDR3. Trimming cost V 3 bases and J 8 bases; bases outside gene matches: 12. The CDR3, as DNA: TGTGCCAGTAGTATCTCGGGACAGAGATTGCTGGGCTACACCTTC. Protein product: CASSISGQRLLGYTF.

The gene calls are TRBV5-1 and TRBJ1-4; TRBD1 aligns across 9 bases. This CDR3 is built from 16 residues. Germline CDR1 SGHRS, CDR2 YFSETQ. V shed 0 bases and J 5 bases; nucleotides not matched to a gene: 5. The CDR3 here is CASSLAVGTGNEKLFF. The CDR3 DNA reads TGCGCCAGCAGCTTGGCCGTTGGGACAGGGAATGAAAAACTGTTTTTT.

The CDR3, as DNA: TGCGCCAGCAGCCAAGACACCGTCGGGACAGGGGACGCCTACGAGCAGTACTTC. Its translation: CASSQDTVGTGDAYEQYF. The rearrangement joins TRBV4-1 to TRBJ2-7, with TRBD1 identical over 10 bases. CDR3 length equals 18 residues. CDR1 MGHRA and CDR2 YSYEKL come from the germline V gene. V was clipped by 0 bases and J by 2 bases; unmatched bases: 10.

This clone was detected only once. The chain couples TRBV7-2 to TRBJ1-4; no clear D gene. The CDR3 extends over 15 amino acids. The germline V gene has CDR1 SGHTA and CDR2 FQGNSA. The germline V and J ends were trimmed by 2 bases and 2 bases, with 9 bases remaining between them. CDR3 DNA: TGTGCCAGCAGCTTAACCAGGCTGACTAATGAAAAACTGTTTTTT. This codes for CASSLTRLTNEKLFF. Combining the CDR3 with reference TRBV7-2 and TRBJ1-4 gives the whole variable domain GAGVSQSPSNKVTEKGKDVELRCDPISGHTALYWYRQSLGQGLEFLIYFQGNSAPDKSGLPSDRFSAERTGGSVSTLTIQRTQQEDSAVYLCASSLTRLTNEKLFFGSGTQLSVL.

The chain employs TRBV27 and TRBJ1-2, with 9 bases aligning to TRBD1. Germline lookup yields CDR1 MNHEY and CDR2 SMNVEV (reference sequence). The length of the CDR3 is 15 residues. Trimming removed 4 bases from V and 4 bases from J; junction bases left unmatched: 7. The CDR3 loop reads CASSSRGTGLYGYTF. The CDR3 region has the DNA TGTGCCAGCAGTTCCAGGGGGACAGGGCTCTATGGCTACACCTTC.

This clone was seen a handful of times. CDR3 nucleotides: TGTGCCAGCAGTGAGACAGGGGGCGCAGACACTGAAGCTTTCTTT. Translation: CASSETGGADTEAFF. The chain carries TRBV6-1 and TRBJ1-1; 10 nucleotides agree with TRBD1. Unmatched junction bases numbered 4, after V lost 3 bases and J lost 3 bases. Germline values: CDR1 MNHNS, CDR2 SASEGT. The CDR3 totals 15 residues.

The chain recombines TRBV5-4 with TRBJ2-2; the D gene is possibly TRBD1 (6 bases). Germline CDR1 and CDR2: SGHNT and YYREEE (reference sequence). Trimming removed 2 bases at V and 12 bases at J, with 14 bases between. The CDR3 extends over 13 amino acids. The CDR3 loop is CASSFQGTGKLFF. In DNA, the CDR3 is TGTGCCAGCAGCTTTCAGGGGACGGGGAAGCTGTTTTTT.

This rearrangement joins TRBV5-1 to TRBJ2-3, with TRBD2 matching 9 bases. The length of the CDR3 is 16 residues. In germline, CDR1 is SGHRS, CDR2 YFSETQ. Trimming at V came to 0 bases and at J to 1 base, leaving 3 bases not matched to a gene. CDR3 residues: CASSLVASGGTDTQYF. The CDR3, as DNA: TGCGCCAGCAGCTTGGTCGCTAGCGGGGGCACAGATACGCAGTATTTT.

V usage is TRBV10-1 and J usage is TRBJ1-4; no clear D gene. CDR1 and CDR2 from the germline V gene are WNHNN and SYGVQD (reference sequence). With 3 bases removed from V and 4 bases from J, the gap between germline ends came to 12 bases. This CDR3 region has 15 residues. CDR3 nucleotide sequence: TGCGCCAGCAGTGATGCCGTGGGGAGTAATGAAAAACTGTTTTTT. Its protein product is CASSDAVGSNEKLFF.

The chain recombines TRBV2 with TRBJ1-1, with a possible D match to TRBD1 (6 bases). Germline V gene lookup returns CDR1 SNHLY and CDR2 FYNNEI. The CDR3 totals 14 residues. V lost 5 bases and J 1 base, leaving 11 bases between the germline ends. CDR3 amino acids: CASSSGAGNTEAFF. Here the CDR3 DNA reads TGTGCCAGCAGTTCAGGGGCCGGGAACACTGAAGCTTTCTTT.

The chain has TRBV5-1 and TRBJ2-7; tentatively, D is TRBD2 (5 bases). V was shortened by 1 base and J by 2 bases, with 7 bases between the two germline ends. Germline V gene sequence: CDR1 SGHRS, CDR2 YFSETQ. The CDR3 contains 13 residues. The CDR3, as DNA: TGCGCCAGCAGCTTGTTCGGGGCCTACGAGCAGTACTTC. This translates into CASSLFGAYEQYF.

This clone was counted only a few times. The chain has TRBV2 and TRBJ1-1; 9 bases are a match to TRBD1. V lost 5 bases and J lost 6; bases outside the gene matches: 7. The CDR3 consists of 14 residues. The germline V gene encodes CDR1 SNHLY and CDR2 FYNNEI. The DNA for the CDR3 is TGTGCCAGCAGTCCCCGGGACAGGGTCCCTGAAGCTTTCTTT. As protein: CASSPRDRVPEAFF.

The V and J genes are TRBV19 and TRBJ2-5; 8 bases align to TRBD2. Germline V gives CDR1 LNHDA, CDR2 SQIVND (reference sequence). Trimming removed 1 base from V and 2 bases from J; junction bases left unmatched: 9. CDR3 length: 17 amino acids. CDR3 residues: CASSIASPGGSQETQYF. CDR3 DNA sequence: TGTGCCAGTAGTATAGCGTCCCCGGGGGGGAGTCAAGAGACCCAGTACTTC.

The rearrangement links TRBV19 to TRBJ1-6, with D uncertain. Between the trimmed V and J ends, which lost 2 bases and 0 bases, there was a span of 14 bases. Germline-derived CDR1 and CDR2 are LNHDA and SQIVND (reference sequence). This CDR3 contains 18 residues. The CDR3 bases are TGTGCCAGTAGTATATTGTTCGGGGAGGCCTCCTATAATTCACCCCTCCACTTT. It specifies CASSILFGEASYNSPLHF.

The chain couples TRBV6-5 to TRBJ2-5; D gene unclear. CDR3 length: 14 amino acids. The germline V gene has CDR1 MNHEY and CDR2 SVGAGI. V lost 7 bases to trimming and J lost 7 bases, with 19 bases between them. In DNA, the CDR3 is TGTGCCAGCACCGCCCCGGGTTCGCGAGGGACCCAGTACTTC. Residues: CASTAPGSRGTQYF.

CDR3 DNA sequence: TGTGCCAGCAGCTTAGCGGGGGCGAGCTCCTACGAGCAGTACTTC. Protein product: CASSLAGASSYEQYF. The chain employs TRBV2 and TRBJ2-7, with TRBD2 matching over 9 bases. V was pared by 6 bases and J by 0 bases, with 6 bases of the junction left unmatched. Per germline, CDR1 SNHLY and CDR2 FYNNEI. The CDR3 has 15 amino acids. The variable domain in full, with the rest retrieved from reference TRBV2 and TRBJ2-7, is EPEVTQTPSHQVTQMGQEVILRCVPISNHLYFYWYRQILGQKVEFLVSFYNNEISEKSEIFDDQFSVERPDGSNFTLKIRSTKLEDSAMYFCASSLAGASSYEQYFGPGTRLTVT.